This is a list of T cell receptor beta chains from one sample in a study of a mutant IDH1 vaccine in newly diagnosed glioma. Profiled with immunoSEQ multiplex PCR; TCRdb holds only in-frame clones, not every one. The top ten hold about 5% of the sample, which has about 50,000 clones, 78% seen once. Antigens for these TCRs are unknown. The input for sequencing was PBMCs, taken from a glioma patient whose treatment included an IDH1 peptide vaccine. The receptor source for this set is a man in his fifties with glioma. The CDR3 runs from the conserved cysteine through the conserved F or W. The order of the fields is CDR3 length, V gene, D gene, clone size, J gene, CDR3 DNA, CDR3 protein. D genes are given only for firm matches. Clone size is shown for a subset of rows, as once, few, many or a class of expanded clone.

>12|TRBV15|TRBD1|.|TRBJ1-1
TGTGCCACCAGCAGAGCAGGGGGTGAAGCTTTCTTT
CATSRAGGEAFF
>14|TRBV11-3|.|.|TRBJ2-1
TGTGCCAGCAGCCACGGGGCCGGGTACAATGAGCAGTTCTTC
CASSHGAGYNEQFF
>12|TRBV15|.|.|TRBJ1-4
TGTGCCACCAGCTTCGGCGGTGAAAAACTGTTTTTT
CATSFGGEKLFF
>14|TRBV29-1|.|.|TRBJ2-1
TGCAGCGTTGATGTCCAGAGCTCCTACAATGAGCAGTTCTTC
CSVDVQSSYNEQFF
>14|TRBV2|.|.|TRBJ1-1
TGTGCCAGCTCTTGGGGGGCCGGGAACACTGAAGCTTTCTTT
CASSWGAGNTEAFF
>13|TRBV4-3|.|.|TRBJ2-7
TGCGCCAGCAGCCAAGCCCGGGCCTACGAGCAGTACTTC
CASSQARAYEQYF
>13|TRBV5-4|.|few|TRBJ1-2
TGTGCCAGCAGCTTGGGCACCACTTCTGGCTACACCTTC
CASSLGTTSGYTF
>14|TRBV30|.|.|TRBJ2-3
TGTGCCTGGAACACGGGGGGCCTAGGAGATACGCAGTATTTT
CAWNTGGLGDTQYF
>15|TRBV5-1|.|few|TRBJ1-1
TGCGCCAGCAGCGTTGATAGGGGATTTAACACTGAAGCTTTCTTT
CASSVDRGFNTEAFF
>12|TRBV4-3|.|once|TRBJ2-3
TGCGCCAGCAGCCCCGGGGGAGGTACGCAGTATTTT
CASSPGGGTQYF
>13|TRBV14|.|few|TRBJ1-1
TGTGCCAGCAGCCACCTTCGGACGTCTGAAGCTTTCTTT
CASSHLRTSEAFF
>16|TRBV5-6|TRBD1|once|TRBJ1-1
TGTGCCAGCAGCCCGGACAGGGGGGTCGTGAACACTGAAGCTTTCTTT
CASSPDRGVVNTEAFF
>15|TRBV7-2|TRBD1|.|TRBJ1-5
TGTGCCAGCAGCTCCGGGACAGGGAGCAATCAGCCCCAGCATTTT
CASSSGTGSNQPQHF
>13|TRBV2|.|few|TRBJ1-2
TGTGCCAGCAATTACAGGGCTGGGACTGGCTACACCTTC
CASNYRAGTGYTF
>15|TRBV19|TRBD1|once|TRBJ2-1
TGTGCCAGTAGTATAGTTGGCAGGGGGTACAATGAGCAGTTCTTC
CASSIVGRGYNEQFF